This TCR beta chain was sequenced during a study of blood T cell repertoires in COVID-19. The wider study: Spain, Italy and the United States supplied samples that represented acute and convalescent COVID-19. The analysed material was cDNA or gDNA that came from T cells, B-cell-depleted T cells, or PBMCs.

This CDR3 contains 13 residues. V lost 7 bases and J lost 0, with 8 bases in between. CDR1 SNHLY and CDR2 FYNNEI come from the germline V gene. Authors' analysis steps: Reference gene primer amplification gave estimated nucleated cell counts. TCRdb keeps only in-frame clones here, not all; method: immunoSEQ multiplex PCR. V, J and clone size were drawn from that table, and D and trimming were deduced from the DNA. The sample contains some 190,000 clones, roughly 84% of which appear only once. The chain carries TRBV2 and TRBJ2-3; D is ambiguous. The source of this sequence is a human donor in a cohort sampled during active COVID-19. Sequencing was carried out using peripheral blood. The DNA for the CDR3 is TGTGCCAGCACTAGGATAAGCACAGATACGCAGTATTTT. Translation gives CASTRISTDTQYF.